Listed below are T cell receptor beta chains from one sample, sequenced in a study of T-cell memory formation after mild COVID-19. TCRdb redid the calling of the 5' RACE reads with MiXCR, one entry per CDR3 protein. This table holds about 260,000 distinct CDR3 sequences, roughly 17% found once. The sequenced sample consisted of PBMCs or a T cell subset sorted from them (not recorded which). The receptors here all came from a man aged 18 to 35 who had mild COVID-19 (a few samples of this study predate the infection). Cell type and time point are not known. The CDR3 runs from the conserved cysteine through the conserved F or W. The order of the fields is J gene, CDR3 length, D gene, clone size, V gene, CDR3 DNA, CDR3 protein. A D gene is named only where the DNA matches it firmly. Clone size is not always given. Where it is, it says once, few, many or a class for expanded clones.

J gene: TRBJ1-1
CDR3 length: 15
D gene: NA
clone size: NA
V gene: TRBV7-3
CDR3 DNA: TGTGCCAGCAGCTCGGGGTCCTCGAGGGGCACTGAAGCTTTCTTT
CDR3 protein: CASSSGSSRGTEAFF

J gene: TRBJ2-5
CDR3 length: 13
D gene: TRBD2
clone size: NA
V gene: TRBV10-3
CDR3 DNA: TGTGCCATCATGGATAGCGGGGGAGAGACCCAGTACTTC
CDR3 protein: CAIMDSGGETQYF

J gene: TRBJ1-5
CDR3 length: 14
D gene: NA
clone size: NA
V gene: TRBV7-2
CDR3 DNA: TGTGCCAGCAGCTTAGCGGGGCTGGGTCTGCCCCAGCATTTT
CDR3 protein: CASSLAGLGLPQHF

J gene: TRBJ2-7
CDR3 length: 15
D gene: NA
clone size: many
V gene: TRBV13
CDR3 DNA: TGTGCCAGTATGGCCACCGAGGGTAGAACCTACGAGCAGTACTTC
CDR3 protein: CASMATEGRTYEQYF

J gene: TRBJ2-3
CDR3 length: 15
D gene: TRBD2
clone size: NA
V gene: TRBV5-6
CDR3 DNA: TGTGCCAGCAGCCACGGCGGGGGGACATCAGATACGCAGTATTTT
CDR3 protein: CASSHGGGTSDTQYF

J gene: TRBJ2-5
CDR3 length: 20
D gene: NA
clone size: NA
V gene: TRBV15
CDR3 DNA: TGTGCCACCAGAAACCTCTGGGGGGGCACAATAGGAGGGGGCGCCGAGACCCAGTACTTC
CDR3 protein: CATRNLWGGTIGGGAETQYF

J gene: TRBJ2-3
CDR3 length: 12
D gene: NA
clone size: NA
V gene: TRBV24-1
CDR3 DNA: TGTGCCAGTGATGACGCCTCAGATACGCAGTATTTT
CDR3 protein: CASDDASDTQYF

J gene: TRBJ2-5
CDR3 length: 15
D gene: TRBD2
clone size: few
V gene: TRBV9
CDR3 DNA: TGTGCCAGCAGCCCCGGGGGGGCCAATGTGGAGACCCAGTACTTC
CDR3 protein: CASSPGGANVETQYF

J gene: TRBJ2-3
CDR3 length: 15
D gene: NA
clone size: few
V gene: TRBV6-5
CDR3 DNA: TGTGCCAGCGGAAATCAGTATTATAGCACAGATACGCAGTATTTT
CDR3 protein: CASGNQYYSTDTQYF

J gene: TRBJ1-5
CDR3 length: 14
D gene: NA
clone size: NA
V gene: TRBV7-9
CDR3 DNA: TGTGCCAGCAGCTTAGAAACAGCTAATCAGCCCCAGCATTTT
CDR3 protein: CASSLETANQPQHF

J gene: TRBJ2-3
CDR3 length: 15
D gene: TRBD1
clone size: NA
V gene: TRBV5-1
CDR3 DNA: TGCGCCAGCAGCTTCGGAGACAGGGATACAGATACGCAGTATTTT
CDR3 protein: CASSFGDRDTDTQYF

J gene: TRBJ2-3
CDR3 length: 15
D gene: TRBD1
clone size: NA
V gene: TRBV7-2
CDR3 DNA: TGTGCCAGCAGCTTAGCGGGCAGGGGGCCAGATACGCAGTATTTT
CDR3 protein: CASSLAGRGPDTQYF

J gene: TRBJ2-2
CDR3 length: 14
D gene: NA
clone size: NA
V gene: TRBV6-2/TRBV6-3
CDR3 DNA: TGTGCCAGCCGGCGTCCCGGACGGCCCGGGGAGCTGTTTTTT
CDR3 protein: CASRRPGRPGELFF

J gene: TRBJ2-7
CDR3 length: 12
D gene: TRBD2
clone size: NA
V gene: TRBV19
CDR3 DNA: TGTGCCAGTAGTAACCGGGGGGGCGAGCAGTACTTC
CDR3 protein: CASSNRGGEQYF

J gene: TRBJ1-2
CDR3 length: 18
D gene: NA
clone size: once
V gene: TRBV18
CDR3 DNA: TGTGCCAGCTCAGCGACCGGGACGTCGGCAGGGATCATAGATGGCTACACCTTC
CDR3 protein: CASSATGTSAGIIDGYTF

J gene: TRBJ2-7
CDR3 length: 19
D gene: NA
clone size: many
V gene: TRBV4-3
CDR3 DNA: TGCGCCAGCAGCCAAGGGAGATCTAGCCGCCCCCCTTCAGCCTACGAGCAGTACTTC
CDR3 protein: CASSQGRSSRPPSAYEQYF

J gene: TRBJ2-3
CDR3 length: 16
D gene: NA
clone size: few
V gene: TRBV24-1
CDR3 DNA: TGTGCCACCAGTGGAGTGGGGGAGCCATACACAGATACGCAGTATTTT
CDR3 protein: CATSGVGEPYTDTQYF

J gene: TRBJ2-2
CDR3 length: 15
D gene: NA
clone size: NA
V gene: TRBV11-2
CDR3 DNA: TGTGCCAGCAGCTCCGGGAAGATGAACACCGGGGAGCTGTTTTTT
CDR3 protein: CASSSGKMNTGELFF

J gene: TRBJ2-3
CDR3 length: 21
D gene: TRBD2
clone size: few
V gene: TRBV4-2
CDR3 DNA: TGTGCCAGCAGCCAAGATGGGACCCGGGTAGCGAAGCGGGGGAGATCAGATACGCAGTATTTT
CDR3 protein: CASSQDGTRVAKRGRSDTQYF

J gene: TRBJ2-3
CDR3 length: 15
D gene: NA
clone size: many
V gene: TRBV5-1
CDR3 DNA: TGCGCCAGCAGCTTCACCGGGACTAGCACAGATACGCAGTATTTT
CDR3 protein: CASSFTGTSTDTQYF

J gene: TRBJ1-6
CDR3 length: 17
D gene: TRBD1
clone size: NA
V gene: TRBV9
CDR3 DNA: TGTGCCAGCAGCGTAGCTTCCACAGGGGGCTATAATTCACCCCTCCACTTT
CDR3 protein: CASSVASTGGYNSPLHF

J gene: TRBJ2-5
CDR3 length: 13
D gene: TRBD2
clone size: few
V gene: TRBV20-1
CDR3 DNA: TGCAGTGCCAAAACTAGCGGGGGGGAGACCCAGTACTTC
CDR3 protein: CSAKTSGGETQYF

J gene: TRBJ2-3
CDR3 length: 14
D gene: TRBD1
clone size: few
V gene: TRBV6-5
CDR3 DNA: TGTGCCAGCAGTTACTTGGACAGGGCGGATACGCAGTATTTT
CDR3 protein: CASSYLDRADTQYF

J gene: TRBJ1-5
CDR3 length: 18
D gene: NA
clone size: NA
V gene: TRBV6-6
CDR3 DNA: TGTGCCAGCAGTTATATCAATCGGGGGAGAGGAGGCAATCAGCCCCAGCATTTT
CDR3 protein: CASSYINRGRGGNQPQHF

J gene: TRBJ2-7
CDR3 length: 12
D gene: NA
clone size: NA
V gene: TRBV6-2/TRBV6-3
CDR3 DNA: TGTGCCAGCAGTTACGTGGTATCCGAGCAGTACTTC
CDR3 protein: CASSYVVSEQYF

J gene: TRBJ2-5
CDR3 length: 11
D gene: TRBD2
clone size: NA
V gene: TRBV12-3/TRBV12-4
CDR3 DNA: TGTGCCAGCAGCGGGACTATGGGCCAGTACTTC
CDR3 protein: CASSGTMGQYF

J gene: TRBJ2-2
CDR3 length: 13
D gene: NA
clone size: NA
V gene: TRBV4-1
CDR3 DNA: TGCGCCAGCAGCCCTCAGCATGGAGGGGAGCTGTTTTTT
CDR3 protein: CASSPQHGGELFF

J gene: TRBJ2-5
CDR3 length: 14
D gene: TRBD1
clone size: few
V gene: TRBV20-1
CDR3 DNA: TGCAGTGCCATCCGGGACAGGACACAAGAGACCCAGTACTTC
CDR3 protein: CSAIRDRTQETQYF

J gene: TRBJ1-2
CDR3 length: 14
D gene: NA
clone size: few
V gene: TRBV7-2
CDR3 DNA: TGTGCCAGCAGCCCCGAGGCAGGGGACTATGGCTACACCTTC
CDR3 protein: CASSPEAGDYGYTF

J gene: TRBJ1-2
CDR3 length: 13
D gene: TRBD1
clone size: few
V gene: TRBV7-9
CDR3 DNA: TGTGCCAGCGGACAGGAAGCGACCTATGGCTACACCTTC
CDR3 protein: CASGQEATYGYTF

J gene: TRBJ1-3
CDR3 length: 18
D gene: NA
clone size: few
V gene: TRBV5-1
CDR3 DNA: TGCGCCAGCAGCCCTAGGTTTGGACGCGTCGCCTCTGGAAACACCATATATTTT
CDR3 protein: CASSPRFGRVASGNTIYF

J gene: TRBJ1-6
CDR3 length: 14
D gene: TRBD1
clone size: NA
V gene: TRBV20-1
CDR3 DNA: TGCAGTGCTCGGGGACAGGGAGGAAATTCACCCCTCCACTTT
CDR3 protein: CSARGQGGNSPLHF

J gene: TRBJ2-1
CDR3 length: 19
D gene: TRBD2
clone size: many
V gene: TRBV6-6
CDR3 DNA: TGTGCCAGCAGTTCCGGACTAGCGGGGGGGCTTCTCCTTGTCGATGAGCAGTTCTTC
CDR3 protein: CASSSGLAGGLLLVDEQFF

J gene: TRBJ1-2
CDR3 length: 14
D gene: NA
clone size: few
V gene: TRBV6-5
CDR3 DNA: TGTGCCAGCAGTTACTCGAGTCTAAACTATGGCTACACCTTC
CDR3 protein: CASSYSSLNYGYTF

J gene: TRBJ2-1
CDR3 length: 15
D gene: TRBD1
clone size: NA
V gene: TRBV28
CDR3 DNA: TGTGCCAGCAGTTTACAGGGGGCGCTGAGCAATGAGCAGTTCTTC
CDR3 protein: CASSLQGALSNEQFF

J gene: TRBJ2-5
CDR3 length: 12
D gene: NA
clone size: many
V gene: TRBV4-1
CDR3 DNA: TGCGCCAGCAGCCAAGATGGCCAGACCCAGTACTTC
CDR3 protein: CASSQDGQTQYF

J gene: TRBJ1-1
CDR3 length: 13
D gene: TRBD1
clone size: NA
V gene: TRBV20-1
CDR3 DNA: TGCAGTGCTAGAGCAGGGGGAGGAGCTGAAGCTTTCTTT
CDR3 protein: CSARAGGGAEAFF

J gene: TRBJ2-7
CDR3 length: 16
D gene: TRBD1
clone size: NA
V gene: TRBV3-1
CDR3 DNA: TGTGCCAGCAGCCAGAGATTCCGGGACAGGGGCTCAGAGCAGTACTTC
CDR3 protein: CASSQRFRDRGSEQYF

J gene: TRBJ1-5
CDR3 length: 17
D gene: TRBD1
clone size: few
V gene: TRBV6-5
CDR3 DNA: TGTGCCAGCAGTCGATCATACTCCGGGACAGGGGTTCAGCCCCAGCATTTT
CDR3 protein: CASSRSYSGTGVQPQHF

J gene: TRBJ1-5
CDR3 length: 15
D gene: NA
clone size: NA
V gene: TRBV7-3
CDR3 DNA: TGTGCCAGCAGCCTTCTACAGGGTTTAATTCGGCCCCAGCATTTT
CDR3 protein: CASSLLQGLIRPQHF

J gene: TRBJ2-7
CDR3 length: 13
D gene: NA
clone size: NA
V gene: TRBV3-1
CDR3 DNA: TGTGCCAGCAGCCCGAGGGTGTCCGACGAGCAGTACTTC
CDR3 protein: CASSPRVSDEQYF

J gene: TRBJ2-3
CDR3 length: 13
D gene: NA
clone size: NA
V gene: TRBV15
CDR3 DNA: TGTGCCACCAGCAGAGATCTGGGACATAAGCAGTATTTT
CDR3 protein: CATSRDLGHKQYF

J gene: TRBJ1-1
CDR3 length: 14
D gene: NA
clone size: many
V gene: TRBV5-1
CDR3 DNA: TGCGCCAGCAGCTTAGCGGGGATGAACACTGAAGCTTTCTTT
CDR3 protein: CASSLAGMNTEAFF

J gene: TRBJ1-1
CDR3 length: 14
D gene: NA
clone size: NA
V gene: TRBV7-2
CDR3 DNA: TGTGCCAGCAGCTCGTGGGCCGTGAACACTGAAGCTTTCTTT
CDR3 protein: CASSSWAVNTEAFF

J gene: TRBJ2-3
CDR3 length: 15
D gene: TRBD1
clone size: few
V gene: TRBV6-5
CDR3 DNA: TGTGCCAGCAGTCGGACAGGAATTGTCGCAGATACGCAGTATTTT
CDR3 protein: CASSRTGIVADTQYF

J gene: TRBJ1-3
CDR3 length: 11
D gene: NA
clone size: few
V gene: TRBV7-2
CDR3 DNA: TGTGCCAGCAGCACGGGTTTGACCATATATTTT
CDR3 protein: CASSTGLTIYF

J gene: TRBJ2-7
CDR3 length: 14
D gene: NA
clone size: NA
V gene: TRBV12-3/TRBV12-4
CDR3 DNA: TGTGCCAGCAGTTTACGGGGGAGCGCCTACGAGCAGTACTTC
CDR3 protein: CASSLRGSAYEQYF

J gene: TRBJ1-6
CDR3 length: 14
D gene: TRBD1
clone size: NA
V gene: TRBV11-3
CDR3 DNA: TGTGCCAGCAGCATGGGACAGAGAAATTCACCCCTCCACTTT
CDR3 protein: CASSMGQRNSPLHF

J gene: TRBJ1-5
CDR3 length: 16
D gene: NA
clone size: few
V gene: TRBV19
CDR3 DNA: TGTGCCAGTAGTATATCAGGATTAAATAGCAATCAGCCCCAGCATTTT
CDR3 protein: CASSISGLNSNQPQHF

J gene: TRBJ2-4
CDR3 length: 13
D gene: NA
clone size: NA
V gene: TRBV12-3/TRBV12-4
CDR3 DNA: TGTGCCAGCAGTTTCTTAGCCAAAAACATTCAGTACTTC
CDR3 protein: CASSFLAKNIQYF

J gene: TRBJ2-3
CDR3 length: 17
D gene: TRBD2
clone size: few
V gene: TRBV25-1
CDR3 DNA: TGTGCCAGCGCTAGGACTAGCGGGGGGGTAAGCACAGATACGCAGTATTTT
CDR3 protein: CASARTSGGVSTDTQYF

J gene: TRBJ2-3
CDR3 length: 15
D gene: TRBD2
clone size: few
V gene: TRBV4-3
CDR3 DNA: TGCGCCAGCAGCCCCTTAGCGGGGCCCACAGATACGCAGTATTTT
CDR3 protein: CASSPLAGPTDTQYF

J gene: TRBJ1-1
CDR3 length: 12
D gene: NA
clone size: NA
V gene: TRBV20-1
CDR3 DNA: TGCAGTGTATACGGGCCGAACACTGAAGCTTTCTTT
CDR3 protein: CSVYGPNTEAFF

J gene: TRBJ1-1
CDR3 length: 14
D gene: NA
clone size: few
V gene: TRBV28
CDR3 DNA: TGTGCCAGCAGTTTAGGATCAGGGGCAAGGGAAGCTTTCTTT
CDR3 protein: CASSLGSGAREAFF

J gene: TRBJ2-7
CDR3 length: 13
D gene: NA
clone size: few
V gene: TRBV5-1
CDR3 DNA: TGCGCCAGCACGTCAACGGATTCCTACGAGCAGTACTTC
CDR3 protein: CASTSTDSYEQYF

J gene: TRBJ2-1
CDR3 length: 17
D gene: TRBD2
clone size: few
V gene: TRBV6-6
CDR3 DNA: TGTGCCAGCAGTTACTCTCCTCCTAGCGGGGTGTACAATGAGCAGTTCTTC
CDR3 protein: CASSYSPPSGVYNEQFF

J gene: TRBJ1-1
CDR3 length: 12
D gene: NA
clone size: many
V gene: TRBV11-3
CDR3 DNA: TGTGCCAGCAGCCCGGGGGCTACTGAAGCTTTCTTT
CDR3 protein: CASSPGATEAFF

J gene: TRBJ2-1
CDR3 length: 13
D gene: NA
clone size: few
V gene: TRBV15
CDR3 DNA: TGTGCCACCAGCAGAGGCTATACGTTTGAGCAGTTCTTC
CDR3 protein: CATSRGYTFEQFF

J gene: TRBJ2-5
CDR3 length: 15
D gene: TRBD2
clone size: few
V gene: TRBV9
CDR3 DNA: TGTGCCAGCAGCAACACCGGGACTAGCCCAGAGACCCAGTACTTC
CDR3 protein: CASSNTGTSPETQYF

J gene: TRBJ2-1
CDR3 length: 14
D gene: NA
clone size: few
V gene: TRBV7-9
CDR3 DNA: TGTGCCAGCAGCTTAGGGGCCCTAGGCGATGAGCAGTTCTTC
CDR3 protein: CASSLGALGDEQFF